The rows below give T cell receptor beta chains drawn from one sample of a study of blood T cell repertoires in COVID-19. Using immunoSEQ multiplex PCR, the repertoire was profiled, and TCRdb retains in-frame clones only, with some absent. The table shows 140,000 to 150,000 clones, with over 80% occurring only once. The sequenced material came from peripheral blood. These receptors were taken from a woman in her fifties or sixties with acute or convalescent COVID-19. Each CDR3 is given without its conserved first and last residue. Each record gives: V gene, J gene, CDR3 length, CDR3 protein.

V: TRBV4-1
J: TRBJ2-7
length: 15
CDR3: ASSQDFGASGVYEQY

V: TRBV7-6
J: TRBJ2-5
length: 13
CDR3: ASSSLAGGQETQY

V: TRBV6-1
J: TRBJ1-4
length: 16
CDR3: ASSESVELYATNEKLF

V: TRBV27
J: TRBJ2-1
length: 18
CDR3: ASSPLFYAGTGKALNEQF

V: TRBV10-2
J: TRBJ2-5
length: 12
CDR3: ASSASGRGETQY

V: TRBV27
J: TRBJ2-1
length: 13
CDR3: ASRESSGGYNEQF

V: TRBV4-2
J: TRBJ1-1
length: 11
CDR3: ASSQVADTEAF

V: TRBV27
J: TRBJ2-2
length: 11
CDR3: ASSPSYTGELF

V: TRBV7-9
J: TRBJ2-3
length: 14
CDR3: ASSLAWEMGTDTQY

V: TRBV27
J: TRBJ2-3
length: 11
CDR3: ASSPLSTDTQY

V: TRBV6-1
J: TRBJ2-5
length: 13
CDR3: ASSELGLFQETQY

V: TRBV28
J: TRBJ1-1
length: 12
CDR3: ASSLVQGNTEAF

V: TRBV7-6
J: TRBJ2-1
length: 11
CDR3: ASSLAGEYEQF

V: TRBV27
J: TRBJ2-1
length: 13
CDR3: ASRYAGSSYNEQF

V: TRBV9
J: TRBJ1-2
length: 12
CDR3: ASSMGQGNYGYT

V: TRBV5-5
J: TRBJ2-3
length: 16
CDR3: ASSSNRLPGQGSAGQY

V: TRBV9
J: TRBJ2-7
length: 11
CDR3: ASWTGGGNEQY

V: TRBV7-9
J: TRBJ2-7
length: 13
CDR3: ASSSGGLAVYEQY

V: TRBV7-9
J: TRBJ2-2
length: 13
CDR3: ASSLLDINTGELF

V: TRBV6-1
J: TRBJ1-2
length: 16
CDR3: ASSEAAIGAGQAYGYT

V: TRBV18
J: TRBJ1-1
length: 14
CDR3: ASSLYREKLNTEAF

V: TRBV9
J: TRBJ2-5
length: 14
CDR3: ASSAHNPGVGETQY

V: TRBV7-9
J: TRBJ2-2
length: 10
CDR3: ASTPNTGELF

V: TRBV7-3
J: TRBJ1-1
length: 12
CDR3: ASSPQGYFTEAF

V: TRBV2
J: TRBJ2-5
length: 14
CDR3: ASSEALTGRRETQY

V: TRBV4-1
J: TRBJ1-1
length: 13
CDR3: ASSSHDSHHTEAF

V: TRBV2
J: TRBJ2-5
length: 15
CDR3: ASSDLPASGVGETQY

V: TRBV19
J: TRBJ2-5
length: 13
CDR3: ASSTGLAGAETQY

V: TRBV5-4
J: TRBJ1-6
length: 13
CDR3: ASSLGSQTNSPLH

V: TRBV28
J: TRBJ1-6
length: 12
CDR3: ASEEGRASSPLH

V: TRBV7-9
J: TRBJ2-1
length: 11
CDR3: ASSLVSYNEQF

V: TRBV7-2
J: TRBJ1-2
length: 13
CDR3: ASSSRQGLAYGYT

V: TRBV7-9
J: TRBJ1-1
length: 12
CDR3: ASSPDEGWPGAF

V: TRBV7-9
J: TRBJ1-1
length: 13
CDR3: ASSFYRWEDTEAF

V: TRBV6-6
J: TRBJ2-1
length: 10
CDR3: ASSPLDNEQF

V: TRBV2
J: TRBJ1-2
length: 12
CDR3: ASRGGQGYYGYT

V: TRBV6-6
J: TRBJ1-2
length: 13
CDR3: ASSVTGQAIYGYT

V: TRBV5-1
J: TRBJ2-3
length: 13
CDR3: ASSRDRASTDTQY

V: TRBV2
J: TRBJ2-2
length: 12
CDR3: ASRQAPNTGELF

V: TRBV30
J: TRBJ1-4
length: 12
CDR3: AWSRRGRWEKLF

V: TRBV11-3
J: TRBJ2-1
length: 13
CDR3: ASSRPSGSYNEQF

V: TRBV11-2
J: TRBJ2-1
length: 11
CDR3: ASSLGGGNEQF

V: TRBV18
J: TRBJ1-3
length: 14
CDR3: ASSPPGQGTGNTIY

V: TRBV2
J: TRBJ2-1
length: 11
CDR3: ASSGSFRNEQF

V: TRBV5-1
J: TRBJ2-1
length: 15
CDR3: ASSRESGLAGRDEQF

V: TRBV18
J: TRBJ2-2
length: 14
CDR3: ASSPPSQGYAGELF

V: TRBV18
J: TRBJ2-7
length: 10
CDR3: ASSIQGYEQY

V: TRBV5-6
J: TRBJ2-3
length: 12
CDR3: ASSPLGGADTQY

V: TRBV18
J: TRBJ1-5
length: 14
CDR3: ASSPLETPSNQPQH

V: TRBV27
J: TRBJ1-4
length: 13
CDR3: ASSLQGQGAPKLF

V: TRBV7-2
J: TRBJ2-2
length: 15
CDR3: ASSLVGLAGNTGELF

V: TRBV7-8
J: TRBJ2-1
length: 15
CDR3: ASTPSLLAGGWNEQF

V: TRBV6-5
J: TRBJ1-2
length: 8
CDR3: ASKGDGYT

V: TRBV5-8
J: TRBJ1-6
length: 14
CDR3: ASSLAWQGNNSPLH

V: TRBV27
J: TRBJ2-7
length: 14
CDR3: ASSSPTGTGIYEQY

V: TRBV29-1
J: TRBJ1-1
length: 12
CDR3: SSKGLVGNTEAF

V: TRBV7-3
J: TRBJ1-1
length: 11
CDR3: ASSSRTATEAF

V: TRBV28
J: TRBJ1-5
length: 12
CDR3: ASSSTPDNQPQH

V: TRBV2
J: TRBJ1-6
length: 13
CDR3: ASSESGRMVSPLH

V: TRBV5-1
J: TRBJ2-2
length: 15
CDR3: ASSIRLAGPNTGELF